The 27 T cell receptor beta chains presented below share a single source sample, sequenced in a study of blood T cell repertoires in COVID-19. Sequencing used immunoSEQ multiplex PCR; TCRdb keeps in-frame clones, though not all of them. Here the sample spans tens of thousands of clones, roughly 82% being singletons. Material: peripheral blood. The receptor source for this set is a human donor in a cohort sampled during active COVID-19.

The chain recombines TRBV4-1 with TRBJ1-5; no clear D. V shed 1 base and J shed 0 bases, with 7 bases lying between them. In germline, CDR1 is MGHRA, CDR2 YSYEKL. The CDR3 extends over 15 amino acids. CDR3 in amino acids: CASSQGPYSNQPQHF. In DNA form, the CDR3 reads TGCGCCAGCAGCCAAGGTCCGTATAGCAATCAGCCCCAGCATTTT.

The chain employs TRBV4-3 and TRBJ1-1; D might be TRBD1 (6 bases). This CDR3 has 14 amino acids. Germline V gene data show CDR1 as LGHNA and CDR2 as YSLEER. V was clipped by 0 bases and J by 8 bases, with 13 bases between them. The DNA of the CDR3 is TGCGCCAGCAGCCAAGACCGCGGACAGCCCGAAGCTTTCTTT. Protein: CASSQDRGQPEAFF.

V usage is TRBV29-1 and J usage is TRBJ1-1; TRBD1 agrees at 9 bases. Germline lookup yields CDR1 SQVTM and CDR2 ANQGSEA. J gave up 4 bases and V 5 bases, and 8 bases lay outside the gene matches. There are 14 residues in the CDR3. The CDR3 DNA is TGCAGCGTTTCGTCCGGGACAGGGAGCACTGAAGCTTTCTTT. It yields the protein CSVSSGTGSTEAFF.

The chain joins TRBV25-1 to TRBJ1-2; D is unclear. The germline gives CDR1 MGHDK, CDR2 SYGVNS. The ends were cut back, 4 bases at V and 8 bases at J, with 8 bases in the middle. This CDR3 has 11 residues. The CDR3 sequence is CASSGYRGYTF. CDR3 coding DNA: TGTGCCAGCAGTGGTTACCGGGGCTACACCTTC.

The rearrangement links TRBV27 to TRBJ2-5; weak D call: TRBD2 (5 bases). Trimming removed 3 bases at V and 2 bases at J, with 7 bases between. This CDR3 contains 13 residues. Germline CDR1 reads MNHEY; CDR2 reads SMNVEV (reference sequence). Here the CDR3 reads CASSFREQETQYF. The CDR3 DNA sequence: TGTGCCAGCAGTTTCCGGGAACAAGAGACCCAGTACTTC.

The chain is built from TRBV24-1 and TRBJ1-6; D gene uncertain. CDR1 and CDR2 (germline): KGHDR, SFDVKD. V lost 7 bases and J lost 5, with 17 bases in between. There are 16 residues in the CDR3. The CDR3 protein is CATRRHEKTNNSPLHF. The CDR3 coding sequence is TGTGCCACCAGGCGCCACGAGAAGACAAATAATTCACCCCTCCACTTT.

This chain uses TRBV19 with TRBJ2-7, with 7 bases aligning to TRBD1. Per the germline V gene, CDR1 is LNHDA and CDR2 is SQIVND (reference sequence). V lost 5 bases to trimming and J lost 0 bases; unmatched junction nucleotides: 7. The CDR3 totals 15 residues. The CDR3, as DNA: TGTGCCAGTAGTCCCGGACAGGTATCCTCCTACGAGCAGTACTTC. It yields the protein CASSPGQVSSYEQYF.

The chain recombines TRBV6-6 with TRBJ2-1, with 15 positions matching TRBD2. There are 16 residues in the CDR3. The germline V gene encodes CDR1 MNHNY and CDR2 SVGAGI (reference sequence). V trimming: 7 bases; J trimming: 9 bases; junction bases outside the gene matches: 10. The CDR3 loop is CASKTLPGLAGGEQFF. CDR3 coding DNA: TGTGCCAGCAAGACGTTACCGGGACTAGCGGGGGGTGAGCAGTTCTTC.

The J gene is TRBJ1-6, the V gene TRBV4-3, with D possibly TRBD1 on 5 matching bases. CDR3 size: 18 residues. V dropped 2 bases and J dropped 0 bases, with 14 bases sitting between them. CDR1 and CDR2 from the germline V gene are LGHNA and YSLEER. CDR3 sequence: CASSQLDSESSYNSPLHF. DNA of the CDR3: TGCGCCAGCAGCCAATTAGACAGCGAGAGCTCCTATAATTCACCCCTCCACTTT.

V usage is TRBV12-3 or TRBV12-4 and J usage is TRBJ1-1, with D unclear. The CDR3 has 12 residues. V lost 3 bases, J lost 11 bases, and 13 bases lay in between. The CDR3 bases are TGTGCCAGCAGTTTCAGCGGGGATGTGGCTTTCTTT. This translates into CASSFSGDVAFF.

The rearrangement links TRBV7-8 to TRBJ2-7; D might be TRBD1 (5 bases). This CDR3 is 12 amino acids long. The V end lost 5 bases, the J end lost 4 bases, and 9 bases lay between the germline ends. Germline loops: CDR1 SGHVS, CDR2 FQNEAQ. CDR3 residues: CASSPKGYEQYF. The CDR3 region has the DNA TGTGCCAGCAGCCCAAAGGGGTACGAGCAGTACTTC.

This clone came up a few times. CDR3: CASSQGVVQGNEKLFF. The CDR3 nucleotides read TGCGCCAGCAGCCAAGGCGTAGTACAGGGGAACGAAAAACTGTTTTTT. This chain connects TRBV4-3 to TRBJ1-4, with 7 positions matching TRBD1. The trim removed 1 base at V and 8 bases at J, leaving 10 bases unmatched. This CDR3 has 16 amino acids. Germline CDR1 LGHNA, CDR2 YSLEER.

Here the CDR3 reads CAFVWLSNSPLHF. Written as DNA, the CDR3 is TGTGCTTTTGTATGGCTCTCCAATTCACCCCTCCACTTT. V and J are TRBV24-1 and TRBJ1-6; D call uncertain. The CDR3 is 13 amino acids. Germline CDR1 is KGHDR and CDR2 is SFDVKD.

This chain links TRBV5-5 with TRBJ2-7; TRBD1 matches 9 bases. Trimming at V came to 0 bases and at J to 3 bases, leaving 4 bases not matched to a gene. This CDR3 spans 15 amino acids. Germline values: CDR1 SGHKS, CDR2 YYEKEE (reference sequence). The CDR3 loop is CASSLAGTGIYEQYF. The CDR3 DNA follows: TGTGCCAGCAGCTTGGCCGGGACAGGGATCTACGAGCAGTACTTC.

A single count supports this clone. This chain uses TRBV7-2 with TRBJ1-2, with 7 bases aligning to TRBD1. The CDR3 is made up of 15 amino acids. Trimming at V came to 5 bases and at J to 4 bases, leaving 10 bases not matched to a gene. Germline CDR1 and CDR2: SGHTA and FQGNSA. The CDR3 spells CASSQRHRGGYGYTF. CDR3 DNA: TGTGCCAGCAGCCAAAGACACAGGGGAGGCTATGGCTACACCTTC. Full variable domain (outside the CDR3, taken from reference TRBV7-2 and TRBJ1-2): GAGVSQSPSNKVTEKGKDVELRCDPISGHTALYWYRQSLGQGLEFLIYFQGNSAPDKSGLPSDRFSAERTGGSVSTLTIQRTQQEDSAVYLCASSQRHRGGYGYTFGSGTRLTVV.

In nucleotides, the CDR3 is TGTGCCAGCAGCCCGCTACCTCAGCGGGGGGGGACCTACGAGCAGTACTTC. This codes for CASSPLPQRGGTYEQYF. This rearrangement joins TRBV11-2 to TRBJ2-7; TRBD2 aligns across 10 bases. The germline V gene encodes CDR1 SGHAT and CDR2 FQNNGV. J lost 2 bases, V lost 5 bases, and 12 bases had no gene match. The CDR3 spans 17 residues.

The CDR3 DNA reads TGTGCCAGCAGCTTAGACAGTACCCTCTACGAGCAGTACTTC. Translated: CASSLDSTLYEQYF. The chain combines TRBV11-2 with TRBJ2-7; D gene uncertain. The CDR3 loop spans 14 amino acids. The germline V gene encodes CDR1 SGHAT and CDR2 FQNNGV. The ends were cut back, 0 bases at V and 3 bases at J, with 9 bases in the middle. Full variable domain (remainder filled in from reference TRBV11-2 and TRBJ2-7): EAGVAQSPRYKIIEKRQSVAFWCNPISGHATLYWYQQILGQGPKLLIQFQNNGVVDDSQLPKDRFSAERLKGVDSTLKIQPAKLEDSAVYLCASSLDSTLYEQYFGPGTRLTVT.

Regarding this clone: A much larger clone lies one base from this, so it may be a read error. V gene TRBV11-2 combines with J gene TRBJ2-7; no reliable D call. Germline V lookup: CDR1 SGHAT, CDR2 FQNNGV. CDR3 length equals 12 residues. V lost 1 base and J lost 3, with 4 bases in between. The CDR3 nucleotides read TGTGCCAGCAGCTTAGGCGTCTACGAGCAGTACTTC. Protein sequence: CASSLGVYEQYF. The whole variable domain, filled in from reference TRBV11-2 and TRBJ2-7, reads EAGVAQSPRYKIIEKRQSVAFWCNPISGHATLYWYQQILGQGPKLLIQFQNNGVVDDSQLPKDRFSAERLKGVDSTLKIQPAKLEDSAVYLCASSLGVYEQYFGPGTRLTVT.

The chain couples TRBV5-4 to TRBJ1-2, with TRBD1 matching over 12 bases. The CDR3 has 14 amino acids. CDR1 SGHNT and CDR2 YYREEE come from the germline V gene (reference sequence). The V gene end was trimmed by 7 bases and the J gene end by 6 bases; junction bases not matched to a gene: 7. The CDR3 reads CASVPGQGADGYTF. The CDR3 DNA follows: TGTGCCAGCGTACCGGGACAGGGGGCTGATGGCTACACCTTC. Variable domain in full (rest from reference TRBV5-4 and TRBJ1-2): ETGVTQSPTHLIKTRGQQVTLRCSSQSGHNTVSWYQQALGQGPQFIFQYYREEENGRGNFPPRFSGLQFPNYSSELNVNALELDDSALYLCASVPGQGADGYTFGSGTRLTVV.

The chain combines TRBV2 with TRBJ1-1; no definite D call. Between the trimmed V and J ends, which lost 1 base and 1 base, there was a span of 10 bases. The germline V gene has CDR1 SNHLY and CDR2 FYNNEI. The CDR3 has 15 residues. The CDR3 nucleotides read TGTGCCAGCAGTGAAGGCGCAGGATGGAACACTGAAGCTTTCTTT. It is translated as CASSEGAGWNTEAFF.

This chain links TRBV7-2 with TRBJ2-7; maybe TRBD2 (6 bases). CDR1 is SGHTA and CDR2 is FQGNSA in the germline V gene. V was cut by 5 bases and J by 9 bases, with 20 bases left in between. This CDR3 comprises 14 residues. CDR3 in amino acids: CASSPGRFQLWQYF. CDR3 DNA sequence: TGTGCCAGCAGCCCCGGGAGATTCCAACTCTGGCAGTACTTC.

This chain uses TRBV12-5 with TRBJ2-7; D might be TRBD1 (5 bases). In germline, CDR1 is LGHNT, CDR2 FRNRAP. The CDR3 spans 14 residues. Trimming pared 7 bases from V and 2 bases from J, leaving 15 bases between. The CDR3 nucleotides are TGTGCTAGTGCCCTCCCGGACAAAGCCTACGAGCAGTACTTC. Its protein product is CASALPDKAYEQYF.

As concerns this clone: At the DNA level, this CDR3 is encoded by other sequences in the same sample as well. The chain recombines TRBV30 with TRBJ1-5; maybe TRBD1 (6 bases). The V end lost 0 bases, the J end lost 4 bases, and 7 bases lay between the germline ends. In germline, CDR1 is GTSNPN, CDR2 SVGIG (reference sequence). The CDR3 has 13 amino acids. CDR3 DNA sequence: TGTGCCTGGAGTGTAAGGGGGAATCAGCCCCAGCATTTT. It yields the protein CAWSVRGNQPQHF.

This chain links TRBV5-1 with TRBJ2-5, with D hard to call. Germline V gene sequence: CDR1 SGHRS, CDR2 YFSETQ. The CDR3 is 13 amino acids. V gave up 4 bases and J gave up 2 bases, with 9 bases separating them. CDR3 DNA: TGCGCCAGCAGCGGGCAAATACAAGAGACCCAGTACTTC. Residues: CASSGQIQETQYF. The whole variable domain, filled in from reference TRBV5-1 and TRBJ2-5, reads KAGVTQTPRYLIKTRGQQVTLSCSPISGHRSVSWYQQTPGQGLQFLFEYFSETQRNKGNFPGRFSGRQFSNSRSEMNVSTLELGDSALYLCASSGQIQETQYFGPGTRLLVL.

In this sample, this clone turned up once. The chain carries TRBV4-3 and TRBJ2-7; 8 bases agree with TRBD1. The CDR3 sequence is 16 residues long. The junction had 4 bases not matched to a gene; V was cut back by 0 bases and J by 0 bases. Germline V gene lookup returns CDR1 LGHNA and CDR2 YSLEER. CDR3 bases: TGCGCCAGCAGCCAAGATCTCGGGACAGGCTCCTACGAGCAGTACTTC. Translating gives CASSQDLGTGSYEQYF.

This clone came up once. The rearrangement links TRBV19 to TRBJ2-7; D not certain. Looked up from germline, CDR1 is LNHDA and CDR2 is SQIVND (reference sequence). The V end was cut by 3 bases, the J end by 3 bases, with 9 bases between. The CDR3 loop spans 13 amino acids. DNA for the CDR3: TGTGCCAGTAGTATCACGACTCTCTACGAGCAGTACTTC. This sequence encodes CASSITTLYEQYF. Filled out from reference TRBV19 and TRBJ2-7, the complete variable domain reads DGGITQSPKYLFRKEGQNVTLSCEQNLNHDAMYWYRQDPGQGLRLIYYSQIVNDFQKGDIAEGYSVSREKKESFPLTVTSAQKNPTAFYLCASSITTLYEQYFGPGTRLTVT.

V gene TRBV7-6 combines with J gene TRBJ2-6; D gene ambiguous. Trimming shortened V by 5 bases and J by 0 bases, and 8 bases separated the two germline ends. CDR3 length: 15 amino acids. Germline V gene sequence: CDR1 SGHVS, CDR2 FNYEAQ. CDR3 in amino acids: CASSPQASGANVLTF. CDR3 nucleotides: TGTGCCAGCAGCCCTCAGGCCTCTGGGGCCAACGTCCTGACTTTC.